One and the same sample provided the 4 T cell receptor beta chains below, sequenced in a study of blood T cell repertoires in COVID-19. TCRdb's table, derived via immunoSEQ multiplex PCR, lists solely in-frame clones and lacks some. The sample shows about 210,000 clones, 70% to 85% of them seen only once. The sequenced material came from peripheral blood. Source of these receptors: a man aged 50-59 years with active or convalescent COVID-19.

V and J are TRBV11-3 and TRBJ1-3; D is possibly TRBD1 (5 bases). Germline V gene data show CDR1 as SGHNT and CDR2 as YENEEA. CDR3 length equals 15 residues. V dropped 1 base and J dropped 0 bases, with 7 bases sitting between them. This chain's CDR3 is CASSLGGSSGNTIYF. CDR3 sequence (DNA): TGTGCCAGCAGCTTAGGGGGCAGCTCTGGAAACACCATATATTTT.

This rearrangement joins TRBV7-9 to TRBJ2-2, with 7 positions matching TRBD2. Germline trimming cut 3 bases from V and 1 base from J; bases unmatched to any gene: 2. This CDR3 is built from 15 residues. Germline CDR1 reads SEHNR; CDR2 reads FQNEAQ (reference sequence). CDR3 coding DNA: TGTGCCAGCAGCTTCAGCGGGGTGAACACCGGGGAGCTGTTTTTT. Translation: CASSFSGVNTGELFF.

This clone has only one observation. The same CDR3 is also encoded by other DNA sequences in this sample. The chain recombines TRBV10-3 with TRBJ1-1; 9 bases are shared with TRBD1. CDR1 is ENHRY and CDR2 is SYGVKD in the germline V gene. The J segment lost 1 base and the V segment lost 6 bases, leaving 3 bases of the junction unmatched. The CDR3 extends over 14 amino acids. This CDR3 reads CAIRGTGRNTEAFF. The CDR3 bases are TGTGCCATCAGGGGGACAGGGAGGAACACTGAAGCTTTCTTT.

This clone came up a few times. V and J are TRBV9 and TRBJ1-6; tentatively, D is TRBD1 (5 bases). V was shortened by 3 bases and J by 7 bases, with 8 bases between the two germline ends. The V gene's germline CDR1 is SGDLS and CDR2 YYNGEE. The CDR3 length is 13 residues. The CDR3 DNA sequence: TGTGCCAGCAGCGCGGGGGAGAATTCACCCCTCCACTTT. Residues: CASSAGENSPLHF.